A single sample gave rise to the 24 T cell receptor beta chains below, sequenced in a study of regulatory dendritic cells for organ transplantation. Sequenced by immunoSEQ multiplex PCR; TCRdb stores in-frame clones only, minus some. The table records approximately 12,000 clones, under 90% of them present only once. Their specific antigens are unknown. CFSE-labeled sorted T cells met regulatory or mature dendritic cells for over 4 days. The sample consisted of naive CD8+ T cells from blood cultured with regulatory dendritic cells. As for subset: CD45RA+ naive T cells. The receptors come from a human donor in good health.

This chain uses TRBV7-6 with TRBJ2-7, with 10 bases fitting TRBD1. The length of the CDR3 is 14 residues. Per germline, CDR1 SGHVS and CDR2 FNYEAQ. Trimming removed 4 bases from V and 3 bases from J; junction bases left unmatched: 3. The CDR3 coding sequence is TGTGCCAGCAGCTCTCGGACAGGGGGCTACGAGCAGTACTTC. It encodes CASSSRTGGYEQYF.

The rearrangement links TRBV6-5 to TRBJ2-7, with D hard to call. V lost 0 bases and J lost 2, with 8 bases in between. This CDR3 has 14 amino acids. In germline, CDR1 is MNHEY, CDR2 SVGAGI. The CDR3 sequence is CASSYSSQTYEQYF. CDR3 nucleotides: TGTGCCAGCAGTTACTCGAGCCAAACCTACGAGCAGTACTTC.

This rearrangement joins TRBV28 to TRBJ2-3; 11 bases agree with TRBD2. Trimming cost V 5 bases and J 3 bases; bases outside gene matches: 1. CDR3 length: 14 amino acids. Germline V gives CDR1 MDHEN, CDR2 SYDVKM. The DNA for the CDR3 is TGTGCCAGCAGTCTAGCGGGAGGTACAGATACGCAGTATTTT. Translation: CASSLAGGTDTQYF.

V gene TRBV5-6 combines with J gene TRBJ2-7; D is unclear. Germline-derived CDR1 and CDR2 are SGHDT and YYEEEE. The CDR3 has 15 amino acids. Trimming took 2 bases from V and 3 from J, leaving 15 bases between them. The CDR3 nucleotides read TGTGCCAGCAGCTTTCGGAGATTGGCCCACTACGAGCAGTACTTC. Its protein product is CASSFRRLAHYEQYF.

The chain links TRBV10-1 to TRBJ2-7, with 9 bases aligning to TRBD1. The V gene end was trimmed by 4 bases and the J gene end by 2 bases; junction bases not matched to a gene: 12. The CDR3 contains 17 residues. Germline V gene data show CDR1 as WNHNN and CDR2 as SYGVQD (reference sequence). CDR3 amino acids: CASSGSQLRDRAYEQYF. The CDR3 bases are TGCGCCAGCAGTGGGAGTCAGCTCCGGGACAGGGCCTACGAGCAGTACTTC.

This chain links TRBV27 with TRBJ1-2; D ambiguous. V was clipped by 0 bases and J by 5 bases, with 16 bases between them. Germline V CDR1 and CDR2: MNHEY, SMNVEV (reference sequence). This CDR3 has 16 amino acids. The CDR3: CASSLSGGDLFYGYTF. CDR3 in DNA: TGTGCCAGCAGTTTATCCGGCGGCGACCTCTTTTATGGCTACACCTTC.

This chain joins TRBV4-1 and TRBJ2-4, with D perhaps matching TRBD2 (7 bases). Trimming left V 0 bases short and J 9 bases short, with 24 bases between. The CDR3 contains 18 residues. CDR1 and CDR2 (germline): MGHRA, YSYEKL. Written as DNA, the CDR3 is TGCGCCAGCAGCCAAGACTCCAGACCGGGGGGCCTTCGCGGCATTCAGTACTTC. This codes for CASSQDSRPGGLRGIQYF.

This clone was observed once. The chain has TRBV9 and TRBJ2-7, with D unresolved. Germline-derived CDR1 and CDR2 are SGDLS and YYNGEE. Trimming stripped 0 bases from V and 3 bases from J, with 10 bases between. The CDR3 runs 14 residues. CDR3 residues: CASSVGGDDYEQYF. The CDR3 coding sequence is TGTGCCAGCAGCGTAGGGGGTGATGACTACGAGCAGTACTTC.

The V and J genes are TRBV19 and TRBJ2-6; D remains ambiguous. Looked up from germline, CDR1 is LNHDA and CDR2 is SQIVND (reference sequence). V was pared by 0 bases and J by 0 bases, with 12 bases between. The CDR3 has 18 residues. CDR3 protein: CASSIDSRFYSGANVLTF. DNA of the CDR3: TGTGCCAGTAGTATAGATAGCAGGTTCTACTCTGGGGCCAACGTCCTGACTTTC.

J is TRBJ1-1 and V is TRBV28; D remains unclear. The V gene's germline CDR1 is MDHEN and CDR2 SYDVKM. This CDR3 comprises 12 residues. The germline V and J ends were trimmed by 7 bases and 8 bases, with 14 bases remaining between them. The CDR3 protein is CASTKESSEAFF. CDR3 in DNA: TGTGCCAGCACCAAAGAGTCCAGCGAAGCTTTCTTT.

This clone was seen a handful of times. V gene TRBV27 combines with J gene TRBJ1-5; no clear D gene. Germline lookup yields CDR1 MNHEY and CDR2 SMNVEV (reference sequence). V shed 5 bases and J shed 0 bases, with 8 bases lying between them. The CDR3 runs to 14 residues. CDR3 sequence (DNA): TGTGCCAGCAGTCCAACCTATAGCAATCAGCCCCAGCATTTT. Amino acids: CASSPTYSNQPQHF.

The chain uses TRBV28 and TRBJ2-7; D is uncertain. Trimming took 9 bases from V and 3 from J, leaving 9 bases between them. Looked up from germline, CDR1 is MDHEN and CDR2 is SYDVKM. CDR3 size: 11 residues. CDR3 region: CARTDIYEQYF. CDR3 nucleotides: TGTGCCAGAACAGACATCTACGAGCAGTACTTC.

The rearrangement links TRBV6-6 to TRBJ1-4; perhaps TRBD1 as D (5 bases). The ends were cut back, 6 bases at V and 3 bases at J, with 11 bases in the middle. CDR3 length equals 14 residues. CDR1 and CDR2 from the germline V gene are MNHNY and SVGAGI (reference sequence). The CDR3 DNA follows: TGTGCCAGCAGGACCGGGACGGCTAATGAAAAACTGTTTTTT. It specifies CASRTGTANEKLFF.

The chain couples TRBV27 to TRBJ2-3; the match to TRBD2 covers 7 bases. From germline, CDR1 is MNHEY and CDR2 SMNVEV (reference sequence). This CDR3 comprises 13 residues. J gave up 1 base and V 8 bases, and 3 bases lay outside the gene matches. The CDR3 sequence is CASYRGGTDTQYF. CDR3 in DNA: TGTGCCAGCTATCGGGGGGGCACAGATACGCAGTATTTT.

CDR3 DNA sequence: TGTGCCAGCAGTTCTGGGGCCGGGACACCGTCCTACGAGCAGTACTTC. Its translation is CASSSGAGTPSYEQYF. The gene calls are TRBV27 and TRBJ2-7, with D perhaps TRBD1 (6 bases). Germline lookup yields CDR1 MNHEY and CDR2 SMNVEV (reference sequence). V dropped 4 bases and J dropped 1 base, with 17 bases sitting between them. CDR3 length: 16 amino acids.

This clone has just one count. The genes are TRBV7-9 and TRBJ1-6, with 7 nucleotides matching TRBD1. With V trimmed by 0 bases and J by 6 bases, 2 bases remained unmatched. The CDR3 runs 15 residues. Germline V lookup: CDR1 SEHNR, CDR2 FQNEAQ (reference sequence). Here the CDR3 DNA reads TGTGCCAGCAGCTTAGCGGGACAGAGTAATTCACCCCTCCACTTT. This codes for CASSLAGQSNSPLHF. Supplemented by reference TRBV7-9 and TRBJ1-6, the full variable domain reads DTGVSQNPRHKITKRGQNVTFRCDPISEHNRLYWYRQTLGQGPEFLTYFQNEAQLEKSRLLSDRFSAERPKGSFSTLEIQRTEQGDSAMYLCASSLAGQSNSPLHFGNGTRLTVT.

The genes are TRBV30 and TRBJ1-5; weak D call: TRBD1 (6 bases). Germline-derived CDR1 and CDR2 are GTSNPN and SVGIG (reference sequence). Trimming cost V 0 bases and J 5 bases, with 14 bases left between them. The CDR3 spans 15 residues. CDR3 nucleotide sequence: TGTGCCTGGAGTGTGGGTGCAGGGGCCCATCAGCCCCAGCATTTT. Translation: CAWSVGAGAHQPQHF.

The CDR3 DNA follows: TGTGCCAGCAGTTTATGGGGCTACGAGCAGTACTTC. It specifies CASSLWGYEQYF. This rearrangement joins TRBV28 to TRBJ2-7; D is unclear. Trimming removed 0 bases at V and 3 bases at J, with 3 bases between. Germline loops: CDR1 MDHEN, CDR2 SYDVKM. This CDR3 comprises 12 residues. Full variable domain (rest looked up from reference TRBV28 and TRBJ2-7): DVKVTQSSRYLVKRTGEKVFLECVQDMDHENMFWYRQDPGLGLRLIYFSYDVKMKEKGDIPEGYSVSREKKERFSLILESASTNQTSMYLCASSLWGYEQYFGPGTRLTVT.

The chain links TRBV4-1 to TRBJ2-5; D remains unclear. Trimming took off 4 bases at V and 1 base at J, with 7 bases between the two ends. Germline V gives CDR1 MGHRA, CDR2 YSYEKL. This CDR3 region has 13 residues. The CDR3 spells CASSRIGQETQYF. The CDR3 DNA is TGCGCCAGCAGCCGCATTGGCCAAGAGACCCAGTACTTC.

CDR3 region: CASSQDPGPSGANVLTF. The CDR3 nucleotides read TGCGCCAGCAGCCAAGATCCGGGTCCGTCTGGGGCCAACGTCCTGACTTTC. J is TRBJ2-6 and V is TRBV4-3; D uncertain. V was pared by 0 bases and J by 1 base, with 10 bases between. CDR1 and CDR2 (germline): LGHNA, YSLEER. The CDR3 has 17 amino acids.

The chain carries TRBV5-3 and TRBJ1-1; no reliable D call. TRBV5-3 falls under the ORF class, with uncertain function. The CDR3 spans 15 residues. V was shortened by 1 base and J by 1 base, with 11 bases between the two germline ends. For the CDR3, the DNA is TGTGCCAGAAGCTTGTGTCGGTCAGGGAACACTGAAGCTTTCTTT. It is translated as CARSLCRSGNTEAFF.

The chain combines TRBV28 with TRBJ1-2; D remains unclear. The germline V and J ends were trimmed by 3 bases and 7 bases, with 15 bases remaining between them. The CDR3 is 14 amino acids. CDR1 and CDR2 (germline): MDHEN, SYDVKM. The DNA of the CDR3 is TGTGCCAGCAGTTTCCGGAGGGCAGGTACTGGCTACACCTTC. Protein sequence: CASSFRRAGTGYTF.

V is TRBV11-2 and J is TRBJ2-7; maybe TRBD2 (7 bases). The V gene lost 5 bases and the J gene lost 4 bases, with 12 bases spanning the gap. Germline V gene lookup returns CDR1 SGHAT and CDR2 FQNNGV. The CDR3 sequence is 13 residues long. This CDR3 reads CASSPEGGYEQYF. DNA for the CDR3: TGTGCCAGCAGCCCCGAGGGGGGGTACGAGCAGTACTTC. Together with reference TRBV11-2 and TRBJ2-7, the CDR3 gives the full variable domain: EAGVAQSPRYKIIEKRQSVAFWCNPISGHATLYWYQQILGQGPKLLIQFQNNGVVDDSQLPKDRFSAERLKGVDSTLKIQPAKLEDSAVYLCASSPEGGYEQYFGPGTRLTVT.

The chain recombines TRBV7-9 with TRBJ2-7; D is uncertain. The CDR3 has 12 amino acids. Looked up from germline, CDR1 is SEHNR and CDR2 is FQNEAQ (reference sequence). V lost 4 bases and J 9 bases, leaving 13 bases between the germline ends. As DNA, the CDR3 is TGTGCCAGCAGCTCGACATTACGAGCGCAGTACTTC. Encoded protein: CASSSTLRAQYF. Full variable domain (outside the CDR3, taken from reference TRBV7-9 and TRBJ2-7): DTGVSQNPRHKITKRGQNVTFRCDPISEHNRLYWYRQTLGQGPEFLTYFQNEAQLEKSRLLSDRFSAERPKGSFSTLEIQRTEQGDSAMYLCASSSTLRAQYFGPGTRLTVT.